The 26 T cell receptor beta chains in this list originate from one sample, sequenced in a study of cytomegalovirus exposure and HLA in healthy donors. With 60 Vbeta and 13 Jbeta primers, the PCR was carried out. Here immunoSEQ multiplex PCR was the method, and the copy in TCRdb shows in-frame clones only, minus some. The sample records about 150,000 clones, roughly 80% being singletons. Sequenced sample: PBMCs. These receptors originate from a woman between 50 and 59 years old in good health and CMV-seropositive.

A single count supports this clone. This chain links TRBV6-1 with TRBJ1-1; TRBD1 matches at 7 bases. The V and J ends lost 10 bases and 5 bases, in that order; junction bases with no gene match: 4. CDR1 is MNHNS, CDR2 SASEGT, per germline. This CDR3 comprises 11 residues. The CDR3 DNA follows: TGTGCCACCACGGACAGGACTGAAGCTTTCTTT. It codes for CATTDRTEAFF.

The rearrangement uses TRBV25-1 and TRBJ2-2, with 7 bases aligning to TRBD1. With V trimmed by 6 bases and J by 3 bases, 1 base remained unmatched. This CDR3 region has 13 residues. Germline V gene lookup returns CDR1 MGHDK and CDR2 SYGVNS. The CDR3 loop reads CASRGQHTGELFF. In nucleotides, the CDR3 is TGTGCCAGCAGGGGACAGCACACCGGGGAGCTGTTTTTT.

The rearrangement joins TRBV6-6 to TRBJ1-4; the D gene is possibly TRBD1 (6 bases). The V gene lost 4 bases and the J gene lost 10 bases, with 19 bases spanning the gap. This CDR3 is 15 amino acids long. Germline assignment: CDR1 MNHNY and CDR2 SVGAGI (reference sequence). The CDR3 protein is CASSLDGTPSVKLFF. Here the CDR3 DNA reads TGTGCCAGCAGTTTGGACGGGACACCCTCGGTAAAACTGTTTTTT.

This clone was observed a single time. The chain carries TRBV4-2 and TRBJ2-7; TRBD2 might be the D (5 bases). Per the germline V gene, CDR1 is LGHNA and CDR2 is YNFKEQ. The CDR3 runs to 15 residues. Trimming removed 0 bases at V and 3 bases at J, with 12 bases between. The CDR3 coding sequence is TGTGCCAGCAGCCAAGAGTCCCGGGGATACTACGAGCAGTACTTC. Its translation is CASSQESRGYYEQYF.

The chain recombines TRBV4-1 with TRBJ2-3; D is undetermined. The CDR3 runs to 14 residues. Germline assignment: CDR1 MGHRA and CDR2 YSYEKL. The V end lost 0 bases, the J end lost 7 bases, and 11 bases lay between the germline ends. The CDR3 region has the DNA TGCGCCAGCAGCCAAGATGCTGACTTTTATACGCAGTATTTT. Amino acid sequence: CASSQDADFYTQYF.

The V call is TRBV4-1, the J call TRBJ2-7; D remains ambiguous. The CDR3 is 15 residues long. Germline CDR1 and CDR2: MGHRA and YSYEKL. Trimming pared 1 base from V and 2 bases from J, leaving 12 bases between. The CDR3 coding sequence is TGCGCCAGCAGCCAAGGTGCGCCTCCTGCCTACGAGCAGTACTTC. The encoded protein is CASSQGAPPAYEQYF.

Written as DNA, the CDR3 is TGTGCCATGTCGGACAGGGACGCTGGCTACACCTTC. Its protein product is CAMSDRDAGYTF. This chain links TRBV6-1 with TRBJ1-2, with 8 bases identical to TRBD1. The CDR3 has 12 residues. CDR1 and CDR2 (germline): MNHNS, SASEGT. V lost 10 bases, J lost 7 bases, and 8 bases stayed unmatched.

The V call is TRBV15, the J call TRBJ2-5; 8 nucleotides line up with TRBD1. The J call may be mistaken, given a closer DNA end match to TRBJ2-7. This CDR3 comprises 16 residues. Looked up from germline, CDR1 is LNHNV and CDR2 is YYDKDF (reference sequence). DNA of the CDR3: TGTGCCACCAGCAGAGATAAGGACAGGGTAACTTACGAGCAGTACTTC. It codes for CATSRDKDRVTYEQYF.

This sequence joins TRBV4-1 and TRBJ2-1; D ambiguous. The CDR3 totals 16 residues. Germline V gene lookup returns CDR1 MGHRA and CDR2 YSYEKL. V dropped 0 bases and J dropped 8 bases, with 17 bases sitting between them. In DNA, the CDR3 is TGCGCCAGCAGCCAAGACCGCGACTTCATTCGCGATGAGCAGTTCTTC. Translation gives CASSQDRDFIRDEQFF.

CDR3 residues: CASKRQGSTDTQYF. The DNA of the CDR3 is TGTGCCAGCAAAAGACAGGGGTCCACAGATACGCAGTATTTT. The J gene is TRBJ2-3, the V gene TRBV27, with TRBD1 identical over 8 bases. From germline, CDR1 is MNHEY and CDR2 SMNVEV (reference sequence). The CDR3 consists of 14 residues. V was pared by 7 bases and J by 2 bases, with 5 bases of the junction left unmatched.

The J gene is TRBJ2-1, the V gene TRBV7-8, with 8 bases lining up with TRBD2. The CDR3 has 16 residues. Germline CDR1 reads SGHVS; CDR2 reads FQNEAQ. Trimming removed 4 bases from V and 8 bases from J; junction bases left unmatched: 13. The CDR3 here is CASSSPGGGREDEQFF. CDR3 in DNA: TGTGCCAGCAGCTCCCCCGGCGGGGGGCGGGAGGATGAGCAGTTCTTC. Full variable domain (remainder filled in from reference TRBV7-8 and TRBJ2-1): GAGVSQSPRYKVAKRGQDVALRCDPISGHVSLFWYQQALGQGPEFLTYFQNEAQLDKSGLPSDRFFAERPEGSVSTLKIQRTQQEDSAVYLCASSSPGGGREDEQFFGPGTRLTVL.

This clone was recorded only once. The chain uses TRBV19 and TRBJ1-1, with 7 bases lining up with TRBD1. Trimming removed 7 bases from V and 7 bases from J; junction bases left unmatched: 9. CDR1 and CDR2 (germline): LNHDA, SQIVND (reference sequence). The CDR3 runs 13 residues. The CDR3 DNA is TGTGCCAGTACTCCGACAGGGCGATTTGAAGCTTTCTTT. Translated, it gives CASTPTGRFEAFF.

J is TRBJ2-7 and V is TRBV5-6, with 12 positions matching TRBD2. Germline CDR1 is SGHDT and CDR2 is YYEEEE. V was clipped by 0 bases and J by 4 bases; unmatched bases: 8. This CDR3 has 17 residues. DNA for the CDR3: TGTGCCAGCAGCTTGGACCAGACTAGCGGGGGAAGATACGAGCAGTACTTC. Its protein is CASSLDQTSGGRYEQYF. Supplemented by reference TRBV5-6 and TRBJ2-7, the full variable domain reads DAGVTQSPTHLIKTRGQQVTLRCSPKSGHDTVSWYQQALGQGPQFIFQYYEEEERQRGNFPDRFSGHQFPNYSSELNVNALLLGDSALYLCASSLDQTSGGRYEQYFGPGTRLTVT.

The chain carries TRBV6-5 and TRBJ1-1; 7 bases agree with TRBD1. The trim removed 7 bases at V and 2 bases at J, leaving 7 bases unmatched. Per the germline V gene, CDR1 is MNHEY and CDR2 is SVGAGI. The CDR3 spans 14 residues. The CDR3, as DNA: TGTGCCAGCACAACAAGGGGGCGTAACACTGAAGCTTTCTTT. Translating it yields CASTTRGRNTEAFF.

The chain employs TRBV21-1 and TRBJ2-7; no DNA check was done on the table's D call, TRBD1. TRBV21-1 is a pseudogene. The CDR3 loop spans 17 amino acids. For the CDR3, the DNA is TGTGCCAGCAGCAAAGAGGGCACAGGGCGACAGATCTGCGAGCAGTACTTC. Its protein product is CASSKEGTGRQICEQYF.

The chain joins TRBV7-6 to TRBJ1-1; no clear D. There are 13 residues in the CDR3. Trimming took off 1 base at V and 1 base at J, with 4 bases between the two ends. From germline, CDR1 is SGHVS and CDR2 FNYEAQ. CDR3 DNA sequence: TGTGCCAGCAGCTTAGAGCCGAACACTGAAGCTTTCTTT. It specifies CASSLEPNTEAFF.

This chain uses TRBV2 with TRBJ2-7; 11 bases line up with TRBD2. Looked up from germline, CDR1 is SNHLY and CDR2 is FYNNEI. The CDR3 extends over 16 amino acids. V was pared by 6 bases and J by 0 bases, with 7 bases of the junction left unmatched. The CDR3 protein is CASRPPGLAASYEQYF. The CDR3 region has the DNA TGTGCCAGCAGGCCTCCGGGACTAGCGGCCTCCTACGAGCAGTACTTC.

The CDR3 nucleotides read TGTGCCAGCAGCCCAAATTACCAGACAGGGGAAGCTTTCTTT. This gives the protein CASSPNYQTGEAFF. The rearrangement uses TRBV7-2 and TRBJ1-1; TRBD1 aligns across 7 bases. With 5 bases clipped from V and 8 bases from J, the junction kept 11 bases outside the gene matches. The CDR3 is 14 residues long. From germline, CDR1 is SGHTA and CDR2 FQGNSA.

This clone was seen once. This rearrangement joins TRBV9 to TRBJ2-6, with 7 nucleotides matching TRBD1. V shed 3 bases, J shed 4 bases, and the junction held 7 bases outside the gene matches. The CDR3 loop spans 16 amino acids. Per the germline V gene, CDR1 is SGDLS and CDR2 is YYNGEE. CDR3 protein: CASSAPTGLGANVLTF. The DNA of the CDR3 is TGTGCCAGCAGCGCCCCGACAGGGTTAGGGGCCAACGTCCTGACTTTC.

The chain carries TRBV2 and TRBJ2-1; the D is unclear. Trimming took 7 bases from V and 7 from J, leaving 8 bases between them. The CDR3 runs 11 residues. The germline V gene has CDR1 SNHLY and CDR2 FYNNEI. The CDR3 DNA is TGTGCCAGCAACGATGAGAATGAGCAGTTCTTC. Its protein product is CASNDENEQFF.

J is TRBJ2-4 and V is TRBV29-1, with D perhaps TRBD2 (6 bases). CDR3 length: 13 residues. V was trimmed by 7 bases and J by 7 bases, leaving 17 bases between them. Germline V lookup: CDR1 SQVTM, CDR2 ANQGSEA. The CDR3 reads CSATHEGRNIQYF. The CDR3 DNA follows: TGCAGCGCAACTCACGAAGGGAGGAACATTCAGTACTTC.

V and J are TRBV19 and TRBJ1-5; 8 bases align to TRBD1. CDR3 length equals 14 residues. CDR1 and CDR2 (germline): LNHDA, SQIVND (reference sequence). V shed 5 bases, J shed 6 bases, and the junction held 6 bases outside the gene matches. CDR3 DNA: TGTGCCAGTAGTGAACCGGGACAGGCTCAGCCCCAGCATTTT. This gives the protein CASSEPGQAQPQHF.

This clone appeared a single time. The chain employs TRBV4-3 and TRBJ1-2; TRBD1 is a possible D gene (6 bases). The CDR3 runs 16 residues. V lost 0 bases and J lost 7, with 18 bases in between. Germline V gene lookup returns CDR1 LGHNA and CDR2 YSLEER. CDR3 protein: CASSQDWDTFRGGYTF. DNA of the CDR3: TGCGCCAGCAGCCAAGATTGGGACACCTTCAGGGGTGGCTACACCTTC.

V is TRBV30 and J is TRBJ1-1; D possibly corresponds to TRBD1 (6 bases). Germline loops: CDR1 GTSNPN, CDR2 SVGIG (reference sequence). The CDR3 is 14 residues long. Trimming stripped 1 base from V and 1 base from J, with 10 bases between. CDR3 sequence reads: CAWSGGHGNTEAFF. In DNA, the CDR3 is TGTGCCTGGAGTGGGGGGCACGGGAACACTGAAGCTTTCTTT.

The table lists this clone with a count of one. This chain uses TRBV6-6 with TRBJ2-2; no clear D gene. V lost 7 bases to trimming and J lost 1 base, with 16 bases between them. The CDR3 consists of 16 residues. The V gene's germline CDR1 is MNHNY and CDR2 SVGAGI (reference sequence). The CDR3 protein is CASTLRGIKNTGELFF. In DNA form, the CDR3 reads TGTGCCAGCACCCTGAGAGGAATCAAGAACACCGGGGAGCTGTTTTTT.

The rearrangement links TRBV11-2 to TRBJ2-7; 9 bases map to TRBD2. The V gene end was trimmed by 10 bases and the J gene end by 0 bases; junction bases not matched to a gene: 10. CDR3 length: 15 amino acids. Germline CDR1 is SGHAT and CDR2 is FQNNGV. The CDR3 protein is CANSSSGGPSYEQYF. CDR3 in DNA: TGTGCCAACAGTTCCAGCGGGGGGCCCTCCTACGAGCAGTACTTC.